The 10 T cell receptor beta chains below were found in one sample sequenced in a study of OX40 agonist ivuxolimab in advanced cancers. This table comes from immunoSEQ multiplex PCR, and its TCRdb copy is limited to in-frame clones, with some not included. The sample contains roughly 93,000 clones, approximately 84% of which appear only once. The source material was CD4+ or CD8+ T cells sorted from blood, sampled in a trial of the OX40 agonist ivuxolimab. These receptor sequences come from an adult with an advanced solid tumor such as melanoma, head and neck, liver or kidney cancer.

The chain is built from TRBV6-6 and TRBJ2-7; D remains unclear. Germline V gene sequence: CDR1 MNHNY, CDR2 SVGAGI (reference sequence). Trimming cost V 9 bases and J 0 bases, with 15 bases left between them. This CDR3 is built from 14 residues. This CDR3 is CASGPEWSSYEQYF. The CDR3 DNA sequence: TGTGCCAGTGGACCCGAGTGGAGCTCCTACGAGCAGTACTTC.

The chain joins TRBV9 to TRBJ2-3; 7 bases fit TRBD2. The germline gives CDR1 SGDLS, CDR2 YYNGEE. Trimming at V came to 4 bases and at J to 6 bases, leaving 11 bases not matched to a gene. This CDR3 contains 15 residues. CDR3 sequence reads: CASSLETGAGDTQYF. The CDR3 DNA reads TGTGCCAGCAGCCTTGAAACGGGAGCGGGGGATACGCAGTATTTT.

The chain links TRBV27 to TRBJ1-2, with 8 bases aligning to TRBD1. Trimming at V came to 6 bases and at J to 0 bases, leaving 9 bases not matched to a gene. Germline CDR1 and CDR2: MNHEY and SMNVEV (reference sequence). The CDR3 has 16 residues. This CDR3 reads CASSPGTGLANYGYTF. CDR3 sequence (DNA): TGTGCCAGCAGCCCTGGGACAGGATTAGCTAACTATGGCTACACCTTC.

J is TRBJ2-5 and V is TRBV2; D might be TRBD1 or TRBD2, each matching 6 bases. V was trimmed by 3 bases and J by 5 bases, leaving 19 bases between them. CDR3 length equals 16 residues. Germline V gene data show CDR1 as SNHLY and CDR2 as FYNNEI. In nucleotides, the CDR3 is TGTGCCAGCAGTGACCTCGGGACACCGGAGGGGGAGACCCAGTACTTC. Translated, it gives CASSDLGTPEGETQYF.

CDR3 in DNA: TGTGCCAGTAGTGCCAGGGACAGGGTGGATCAAGAAGCTTTCTTT. Its translation is CASSARDRVDQEAFF. The rearrangement uses TRBV19 and TRBJ1-1, with 9 positions matching TRBD1. Germline V gene lookup returns CDR1 LNHDA and CDR2 SQIVND (reference sequence). V shed 5 bases, J shed 8 bases, and the junction held 12 bases outside the gene matches. The CDR3 length is 15 residues.

This sequence joins TRBV6-1 and TRBJ2-1; the match to TRBD1 covers 8 bases. The CDR3 loop spans 15 amino acids. J gave up 4 bases and V 10 bases, and 12 bases lay outside the gene matches. Germline V gene lookup returns CDR1 MNHNS and CDR2 SASEGT. The CDR3 DNA reads as TGTGCCACCTCTTGGGGGACAGGTCCTTACAATGAGCAGTTCTTC. Its protein product is CATSWGTGPYNEQFF.

The rearrangement links TRBV7-9 to TRBJ2-1, with 11 bases matching TRBD2. Germline V gives CDR1 SEHNR, CDR2 FQNEAQ (reference sequence). Trimming removed 6 bases from V and 8 bases from J; junction bases left unmatched: 12. The CDR3 is made up of 16 amino acids. The CDR3 sequence: CASSPLAGGLGYEQFF. DNA for the CDR3: TGTGCCAGCAGTCCCCTAGCGGGAGGTTTAGGGTATGAGCAGTTCTTC.

The rearrangement joins TRBV7-6 to TRBJ1-1; no firm D call. CDR3 length: 15 residues. From germline, CDR1 is SGHVS and CDR2 FNYEAQ. V lost 4 bases and J lost 1, with 13 bases in between. CDR3 DNA sequence: TGTGCCAGCAGCTGGTTCTTCGGGTCGAACACTGAAGCTTTCTTT. This gives the protein CASSWFFGSNTEAFF. The whole variable domain, remainder taken from reference TRBV7-6 and TRBJ1-1, is GAGVSQSPRYKVTKRGQDVALRCDPISGHVSLYWYRQALGQGPEFLTYFNYEAQQDKSGLPNDRFSAERPEGSISTLTIQRTEQRDSAMYRCASSWFFGSNTEAFFGQGTRLTVV.

The chain links TRBV5-1 to TRBJ2-3; no firm D call. V lost 3 bases and J 0 bases, leaving 11 bases between the germline ends. CDR3 length equals 15 residues. Germline values: CDR1 SGHRS, CDR2 YFSETQ. CDR3 nucleotides: TGCGCCAGCAGCTCAGTAGGCCCTAGCACAGATACGCAGTATTTT. This encodes CASSSVGPSTDTQYF. Full variable domain (outside the CDR3, taken from reference TRBV5-1 and TRBJ2-3): KAGVTQTPRYLIKTRGQQVTLSCSPISGHRSVSWYQQTPGQGLQFLFEYFSETQRNKGNFPGRFSGRQFSNSRSEMNVSTLELGDSALYLCASSSVGPSTDTQYFGPGTRLTVL.

This clone came up many times. This rearrangement joins TRBV7-9 to TRBJ2-2; a weak D match, TRBD1 (6 bases). CDR1 and CDR2 from the germline V gene are SEHNR and FQNEAQ (reference sequence). The CDR3 consists of 14 residues. Between the trimmed V and J ends, which lost 5 bases and 5 bases, there was a span of 12 bases. The CDR3 here is CASSTTGTTGELFF. The CDR3 nucleotides read TGTGCCAGCAGCACCACCGGGACAACCGGGGAGCTGTTTTTT.